Listed below are T cell receptor beta chains from one sample, sequenced in a study of human T cells and chemical hapten exposure. Each CDR3 protein gets one entry after TCRdb re-called the RACE reads with MiXCR. The table has 65,000 to 95,000 distinct CDR3 sequences, approximately 12% seen once; the top ten hold 3.5%. The material was whole blood, obtained in connection with sensitization to the hapten diphenylcyclopropenone (DPC). Receptors were obtained from an older woman with alopecia areata. Some clones in this sample may be carry-over from other donors' samples. The conserved cysteine and the conserved F or W are not part of the CDR3 here. The order of the fields is D gene, V gene, CDR3 protein. D genes are given only for firm matches.

NA TRBV9 ASSEFDTQY
TRBD1 TRBV4-2 ASSRGQAYGYT
TRBD1 TRBV10-2 ASSRDRVSEGRRSNQPQH
NA TRBV20-1 SATRGANTEAF
TRBD2 TRBV29-1 SARTSGGLAYEQY
NA TRBV3-1 ASSQGADVGSYTQY
TRBD2 TRBV29-1 SPRLAGTNTQY
NA TRBV19 ASSIDRYSNQPQH
NA TRBV19 ASSLPTGYNEKLF
NA TRBV9 ASSAGGLAELF
NA TRBV20-1 SARPWAGEETEAF
TRBD2 TRBV30 AWRTGLAFNEQF
NA TRBV18 ASSPPGHPEDNEQF
TRBD1 TRBV18 ASSLDRGHQPQH
TRBD1 TRBV29-1 SVEVRGSSYNEQF
TRBD2 TRBV14 ASSQAIQAGGQF
NA TRBV10-2 ASSDEGSAQH
TRBD1 TRBV6-6 ASSYVQGILEKLF
NA TRBV11-2 ASSLKGGQLTGNTIY
NA TRBV30 AWKGSTNNEQF
NA TRBV5-1 ASSETAPDYEQY
NA TRBV12-3/TRBV12-4 ASKSQANTEAF
TRBD1 TRBV2 ASSKGQGNTEAF
NA TRBV7-8 ASSLGQGSGQPQH
NA TRBV12-3/TRBV12-4 ASSWSGTEAF
NA TRBV30 AWSVLGGVYNEQF
TRBD2 TRBV5-5 ASSQTSPLSYNEQF
TRBD2 TRBV6-2/TRBV6-3 ASSYFRGGRNEQF
NA TRBV20-1 SARDHQIGGDFYNEQF
NA TRBV6-2/TRBV6-3 ASRVAVSSQPQH
NA TRBV7-9 ASSTGTGLQETQY
NA TRBV5-1 ASSSDRMNTEAF
NA TRBV9 ASSPGGLRGNTIY
NA TRBV11-2 ASSEDGVSYGYT
NA TRBV7-9 ASSFGQSSYNEQF
NA TRBV7-6 ASSLDWSTDTQY
NA TRBV6-5 ASSYQGKLTDTQY
TRBD1 TRBV27 ASRGQGYSPLH
TRBD1 TRBV29-1 SGGQGVDTEAF